These 18 T cell receptor beta chains originate from one sample sequenced in a study of beta chain features in type 1 diabetes. These receptors have no known antigen. As every portion of the isolated RNA was reverse transcribed, the sequencing read expressed TCRB transcripts. Profiled with immunoSEQ multiplex PCR; TCRdb holds only in-frame clones, not every one. Of under 300,000 clones listed, about a sixth are singletons. Broader study findings: Type 1 diabetes patients had moderately but significantly shorter TCRB CDR3s in all four CD4+ subsets.

The sequenced sample was naive CD4+ T cells from blood. The receptor source for this set is a man aged 25 to 45 with type 1 diabetes.

This clone was found a few times. This rearrangement joins TRBV28 to TRBJ2-7; D is perhaps TRBD1 or TRBD2 (5 bases each). The germline gives CDR1 MDHEN, CDR2 SYDVKM. This CDR3 spans 15 amino acids. The V end was cut by 6 bases, the J end by 1 base, with 16 bases between. The CDR3 sequence: CASSQGGPGSYEQYF. CDR3 DNA sequence: TGTGCCAGCAGCCAGGGCGGGCCAGGGTCCTACGAGCAGTACTTC.

This clone was counted only a few times. J is TRBJ2-2 and V is TRBV2, with TRBD2 matching 8 bases. The CDR3 runs to 13 residues. CDR1 and CDR2 from the germline V gene are SNHLY and FYNNEI. V lost 10 bases and J lost 3; bases outside the gene matches: 4. The CDR3 bases are TGTGCCACCAGGCGGGGGGACACCGGGGAGCTGTTTTTT. Protein sequence: CATRRGDTGELFF.

The chain recombines TRBV20-1 with TRBJ2-3; D call uncertain. Germline assignment: CDR1 DFQATT and CDR2 SNEGSKA (reference sequence). This CDR3 spans 10 amino acids. Trimming left V 5 bases short and J 3 bases short, with 3 bases between. The CDR3 loop is CSAATDTQYF. CDR3 DNA: TGCAGTGCTGCGACAGATACGCAGTATTTT.

This clone was counted between two and nine times. The chain couples TRBV25-1 to TRBJ2-5; 7 nucleotides align to TRBD2. The ends lost 2 bases at V and 5 bases at J; junction bases unmatched: 2. Looked up from germline, CDR1 is MGHDK and CDR2 is SYGVNS. The CDR3 is 13 amino acids. The CDR3 sequence is CASSEQGGETQYF. In nucleotides, the CDR3 is TGTGCCAGCAGTGAACAGGGAGGGGAGACCCAGTACTTC.

The chain couples TRBV27 to TRBJ2-7, with 7 bases aligning to TRBD1. The V segment lost 6 bases and the J segment 0 bases; nucleotides outside the gene matches: 2. This CDR3 is 13 amino acids long. CDR1 is MNHEY and CDR2 is SMNVEV in the germline V gene (reference sequence). The CDR3 DNA reads as TGTGCCAGCAGAGGGACAGACTCCTACGAGCAGTACTTC. Its translation: CASRGTDSYEQYF.

This clone has a handful of counts. This sequence joins TRBV7-2 and TRBJ2-5; D possibly matches TRBD1 or TRBD2 (5 bases each). Trimming stripped 0 bases from V and 7 bases from J, with 15 bases between. The CDR3 contains 15 residues. Germline-derived CDR1 and CDR2 are SGHTA and FQGNSA. The CDR3: CASSLAGTEPGTQYF. Here the CDR3 DNA reads TGTGCCAGCAGCTTAGCGGGGACGGAACCGGGGACCCAGTACTTC.

The chain carries TRBV29-1 and TRBJ1-2; D gene uncertain. The CDR3 has 14 residues. Trimming took off 2 bases at V and 2 bases at J, with 12 bases between the two ends. CDR1 is SQVTM, CDR2 ANQGSEA, per germline. The CDR3 DNA follows: TGCAGCGTTGAAAAACGTCTGGGGAACTATGGCTACACCTTC. Its translation is CSVEKRLGNYGYTF.

In this sample, this clone turned up a few times. The same CDR3 also results from other DNA sequences found in this sample. This chain joins TRBV29-1 and TRBJ2-6, with TRBD1 identical over 7 bases. The CDR3 loop spans 15 amino acids. Unmatched junction bases numbered 9, after V lost 6 bases and J lost 4 bases. CDR1 and CDR2 (germline): SQVTM, ANQGSEA. This CDR3 is CSVRQGFGGANVLTF. The CDR3 nucleotides read TGCAGCGTCCGACAGGGTTTTGGCGGGGCCAACGTCCTGACTTTC.

This clone was picked up a small number of times. J is TRBJ2-2 and V is TRBV7-2; the D is unclear. V gave up 4 bases and J gave up 6 bases, with 6 bases separating them. The CDR3 is 12 residues long. Per the germline V gene, CDR1 is SGHTA and CDR2 is FQGNSA. The CDR3 loop reads CASSWDSGELFF. The DNA for the CDR3 is TGTGCCAGCAGCTGGGATTCCGGGGAGCTGTTTTTT.

Only a few counts were recorded for this clone. This sequence joins TRBV14 and TRBJ2-5; D may be TRBD1 (6 bases). This CDR3 comprises 15 residues. Germline V lookup: CDR1 SGHDN, CDR2 FVKESK. V was cut by 0 bases and J by 1 base, with 9 bases left in between. CDR3 protein: CASSQDGRGQETQYF. In DNA, the CDR3 is TGTGCCAGCAGCCAAGATGGCAGGGGCCAAGAGACCCAGTACTTC.

With respect to this clone: Different DNA sequences within this sample yield the same CDR3. This chain joins TRBV30 and TRBJ1-2; D gene ambiguous. CDR1 and CDR2 (germline): GTSNPN, SVGIG (reference sequence). V lost 1 base and J lost 4, with 4 bases in between. The CDR3 runs 11 residues. This CDR3 reads CAWSGSYGYTF. The DNA for the CDR3 is TGTGCCTGGAGTGGGAGCTATGGCTACACCTTC.

This clone was seen only a few times. The chain has TRBV19 and TRBJ2-1; D ambiguous. The ends were cut back, 8 bases at V and 4 bases at J, with 9 bases in the middle. The CDR3 has 12 amino acids. Germline V gives CDR1 LNHDA, CDR2 SQIVND (reference sequence). CDR3 sequence: CASFGRYNEQFF. The DNA of the CDR3 is TGTGCCAGTTTCGGACGTTACAATGAGCAGTTCTTC.

This clone appeared a few times. The chain carries TRBV25-1 and TRBJ2-7; D call uncertain. CDR1 is MGHDK and CDR2 is SYGVNS in the germline V gene. Trimming left V 2 bases short and J 7 bases short, with 12 bases between. The CDR3 is 13 residues long. The CDR3 sequence: CASSEGYSREQYF. CDR3 in DNA: TGTGCCAGCAGTGAAGGCTACTCGAGGGAGCAGTACTTC.

The V and J genes are TRBV30 and TRBJ2-7, with D hard to call. V lost 4 bases and J lost 2, with 9 bases in between. Germline loops: CDR1 GTSNPN, CDR2 SVGIG (reference sequence). This CDR3 has 12 amino acids. The CDR3 spells CAWNRGPYEQYF. The DNA for the CDR3 is TGTGCCTGGAACAGAGGACCCTACGAGCAGTACTTC.

This chain links TRBV5-4 with TRBJ1-1; TRBD1 agrees at 8 bases. From germline, CDR1 is SGHNT and CDR2 YYREEE (reference sequence). V shed 4 bases, J shed 1 base, and the junction held 3 bases outside the gene matches. The CDR3 sequence is 14 residues long. The CDR3 bases are TGTGCCAGCAGCCCCACAGGGGGGAACACTGAAGCTTTCTTT. It is translated as CASSPTGGNTEAFF.

V gene TRBV5-1 combines with J gene TRBJ1-1; TRBD1 might be the D (5 bases). Trimming removed 4 bases at V and 1 base at J, with 14 bases between. The CDR3 totals 15 residues. In germline, CDR1 is SGHRS, CDR2 YFSETQ. This CDR3 is CASSTQGRGNTEAFF. In nucleotides, the CDR3 is TGCGCCAGCAGCACCCAGGGACGGGGGAACACTGAAGCTTTCTTT.

The chain is built from TRBV27 and TRBJ2-3; D ambiguous. Trimming pared 5 bases from V and 2 bases from J, leaving 5 bases between. The length of the CDR3 is 12 residues. Germline V gives CDR1 MNHEY, CDR2 SMNVEV (reference sequence). The CDR3 nucleotides are TGTGCCAGCAGTGCCCTCACAGATACGCAGTATTTT. Protein product: CASSALTDTQYF.

The chain joins TRBV2 to TRBJ2-3, with D unresolved. The CDR3 has 14 amino acids. Trimming took off 6 bases at V and 6 bases at J, with 16 bases between the two ends. CDR1 and CDR2 (germline): SNHLY, FYNNEI. The CDR3 loop reads CASSTESGSDTQYF. DNA for the CDR3: TGTGCCAGCAGCACAGAGAGTGGGTCGGATACGCAGTATTTT.